This TCR beta chain was recorded in a study of a mutant IDH1 vaccine in newly diagnosed glioma. CDR3 length equals 14 residues. V dropped 10 bases and J dropped 0; count of bases not matched to a gene: 4. From germline, CDR1 is SNHLY and CDR2 FYNNEI. Some clones are missing from TCRdb's copy, which holds only in-frame ones; the method was immunoSEQ multiplex PCR. The data contain 55,000 to 70,000 clones, around 85% of them singletons. Stated time point: baseline, week 1 (first vaccination visit). The treatment denotes: pre-vaccination baseline after standard-of-care therapy. The receptor comes from a man aged 25 to 45 with glioma. The gene calls are TRBV2 and TRBJ2-2; 8 positions match TRBD1. Specimen: PBMCs, collected from a glioma patient treated with radiotherapy, temozolomide or both. The CDR3 DNA sequence: TGTGCCACCCAGGGGGCCTCGAACACCGGGGAGCTGTTTTTT. Encoded protein: CATQGASNTGELFF. The whole variable domain, remainder taken from reference TRBV2 and TRBJ2-2, is EPEVTQTPSHQVTQMGQEVILRCVPISNHLYFYWYRQILGQKVEFLVSFYNNEISEKSEIFDDQFSVERPDGSNFTLKIRSTKLEDSAMYFCATQGASNTGELFFGEGSRLTVL.